One sample yielded the 15 T cell receptor beta chains listed below, sequenced in a study of blood T cell repertoires in COVID-19 (dated by TCRdb to 2020 to 2021). The method behind the library was the immunoSEQ multiplex PCR assay. TCRdb re-hosts the immuneACCESS table, in-frame sequences only. Its copies lack some clones; in the studies checked, an unresolved V gene accounts for under half of them, and the cause for the rest is not known. The sample table lists 330,000 or so clones, roughly 89% of them with a count of one. The ten largest clones capture 9.5% to 10% of the sample. The sequencing sample was made of peripheral blood. These receptors all come from a man aged 25-40 years with COVID-19, enrolled during active disease.

The CDR3 region is CASSLRQGVDEKLFF. The CDR3, as DNA: TGTGCCAGCAGCTTGCGGCAGGGGGTAGATGAAAAACTGTTTTTT. The gene calls are TRBV9 and TRBJ1-4; 7 bases map to TRBD1. The length of the CDR3 is 15 residues. The trim removed 4 bases at V and 6 bases at J, leaving 9 bases unmatched. Germline CDR1 SGDLS, CDR2 YYNGEE.

V usage is TRBV11-2 and J usage is TRBJ1-4; D gene unclear. The CDR3 consists of 15 residues. Germline V gives CDR1 SGHAT, CDR2 FQNNGV. V was shortened by 2 bases and J by 7 bases, with 14 bases between the two germline ends. CDR3 sequence reads: CASSLSTGLSEKLFF. In DNA form, the CDR3 reads TGTGCCAGCAGCTTATCGACGGGATTGAGTGAAAAACTGTTTTTT.

Regarding this clone: Distinct nucleotide sequences in the sample also encode this CDR3. The chain is built from TRBV5-1 and TRBJ2-5, with TRBD1 identical over 7 bases. CDR1 is SGHRS and CDR2 is YFSETQ in the germline V gene. Trimming at V came to 0 bases and at J to 1 base, leaving 0 bases not matched to a gene. The CDR3 is 14 amino acids. This chain's CDR3 is CASSLGDSQETQYF. The CDR3 DNA reads as TGCGCCAGCAGCTTGGGGGACAGCCAAGAGACCCAGTACTTC. Drawing the rest from reference TRBV5-1 and TRBJ2-5, the complete variable domain is KAGVTQTPRYLIKTRGQQVTLSCSPISGHRSVSWYQQTPGQGLQFLFEYFSETQRNKGNFPGRFSGRQFSNSRSEMNVSTLELGDSALYLCASSLGDSQETQYFGPGTRLLVL.

The V call is TRBV7-2, the J call TRBJ1-1, with 7 bases aligning to TRBD1. CDR3 length: 15 residues. In germline, CDR1 is SGHTA, CDR2 FQGNSA. The V gene end was trimmed by 5 bases and the J gene end by 1 base; junction bases not matched to a gene: 7. The CDR3 DNA is TGTGCCAGCAGCGATTGGGACAGAAAGAACACTGAAGCTTTCTTT. It is translated as CASSDWDRKNTEAFF.

This clone was picked up a small number of times. V usage is TRBV18 and J usage is TRBJ1-2; 9 nucleotides align to TRBD1. The V gene's germline CDR1 is KGHSH and CDR2 LQKENI. The CDR3 is made up of 15 amino acids. V shed 4 bases and J 4 bases; nucleotides not matched to a gene: 7. The CDR3 reads CASSQNGTGFYGYTF. CDR3 nucleotides: TGTGCCAGCTCACAAAACGGGACAGGGTTCTATGGCTACACCTTC.

V is TRBV4-2 and J is TRBJ2-1; 9 bases are a match to TRBD2. The CDR3 contains 14 residues. The V segment lost 3 bases and the J segment 7 bases; nucleotides outside the gene matches: 4. Germline V gene data show CDR1 as LGHNA and CDR2 as YNFKEQ. CDR3 protein: CASSQREGPNEQFF. The CDR3 DNA reads TGTGCCAGCAGCCAGCGGGAGGGCCCAAATGAGCAGTTCTTC.

This chain joins TRBV9 and TRBJ2-7; possible D gene TRBD2, 6 bases. V was clipped by 3 bases and J by 3 bases, with 13 bases between them. Germline V gene data show CDR1 as SGDLS and CDR2 as YYNGEE. The CDR3 is made up of 14 amino acids. The CDR3, as DNA: TGTGCCAGCAGCGCCTCTAGCGTGCTCTACGAGCAGTACTTC. Protein sequence: CASSASSVLYEQYF.

The rearrangement uses TRBV6-5 and TRBJ2-7; 8 bases align to TRBD1. Losses at the gene ends were 2 bases for V and 2 bases for J; bases not matched to a gene: 5. CDR1 and CDR2 (germline): MNHEY, SVGAGI. The CDR3 loop spans 15 amino acids. The CDR3: CASSYPRQGTYEQYF. The CDR3 coding sequence is TGTGCCAGCAGTTACCCCCGACAGGGGACCTACGAGCAGTACTTC.

This clone was observed a handful of times. J is TRBJ1-5 and V is TRBV27, with D unresolved. Germline assignment: CDR1 MNHEY and CDR2 SMNVEV (reference sequence). V was cut by 5 bases and J by 2 bases, with 16 bases left in between. The CDR3 has 16 amino acids. As DNA, the CDR3 is TGTGCCAGCAGTCCTCATCCTTTAGGAGGCAATCAGCCCCAGCATTTT. This encodes CASSPHPLGGNQPQHF.

For the CDR3, the DNA is TGTGCCAGCAGCTCCGCAAGCTTACCGGGAGCGAGCACAGATACGCAGTATTTT. Its protein product is CASSSASLPGASTDTQYF. The chain joins TRBV7-2 to TRBJ2-3; D is possibly TRBD2 (6 bases). Trimming shortened V by 4 bases and J by 0 bases, and 20 bases separated the two germline ends. Germline V gene data show CDR1 as SGHTA and CDR2 as FQGNSA. This CDR3 contains 18 residues.

The chain is built from TRBV3-1 (or the pseudogene TRBV3-2) and TRBJ2-7; TRBD2 agrees at 11 bases. Germline CDR1 is LGHDT and CDR2 is YNNKEL (reference sequence). The V segment lost 2 bases and the J segment 3 bases; nucleotides outside the gene matches: 3. The CDR3 is 15 residues long. CDR3 amino acids: CASSQTSGSVYEQYF. The CDR3 coding sequence is TGTGCCAGCAGCCAAACTAGCGGGAGTGTCTACGAGCAGTACTTC.

This sequence joins TRBV27 and TRBJ2-1, with 14 positions matching TRBD2. The trim removed 4 bases at V and 8 bases at J, leaving 13 bases unmatched. CDR1 and CDR2 (germline): MNHEY, SMNVEV (reference sequence). CDR3 length equals 18 residues. CDR3 sequence (DNA): TGTGCCAGCAGTTCGGGACTAGCGGGAGTTTTCGGTCGGGATGAGCAGTTCTTC. Its protein is CASSSGLAGVFGRDEQFF.

The rearrangement links TRBV6-2 or TRBV6-3 to TRBJ1-1, with D uncertain. V lost 0 bases to trimming and J lost 3 bases, with 11 bases between them. The CDR3 runs to 15 residues. Per the germline V gene, CDR1 is MNHEY and CDR2 is SVGEGT. CDR3 protein: CASSYSRGGHTEAFF. CDR3 coding DNA: TGTGCCAGCAGTTACTCCCGGGGTGGACACACTGAAGCTTTCTTT.

CDR3 region: CASSLQETQYF. CDR3 DNA sequence: TGTGCCAGCAGCCTCCAAGAGACCCAGTACTTC. V and J are TRBV5-4 and TRBJ2-5, with D hard to call. Germline assignment: CDR1 SGHNT and CDR2 YYREEE (reference sequence). Trimming took 4 bases from V and 1 from J, leaving 2 bases between them. CDR3 length: 11 residues.

This chain joins TRBV28 and TRBJ2-5; 9 bases are shared with TRBD2. From germline, CDR1 is MDHEN and CDR2 SYDVKM. CDR3 length: 14 amino acids. Trimming at V came to 3 bases and at J to 5 bases, leaving 4 bases not matched to a gene. CDR3 region: CASSLRGGAETQYF. The CDR3 DNA follows: TGTGCCAGCAGTTTGCGGGGGGGAGCTGAGACCCAGTACTTC.